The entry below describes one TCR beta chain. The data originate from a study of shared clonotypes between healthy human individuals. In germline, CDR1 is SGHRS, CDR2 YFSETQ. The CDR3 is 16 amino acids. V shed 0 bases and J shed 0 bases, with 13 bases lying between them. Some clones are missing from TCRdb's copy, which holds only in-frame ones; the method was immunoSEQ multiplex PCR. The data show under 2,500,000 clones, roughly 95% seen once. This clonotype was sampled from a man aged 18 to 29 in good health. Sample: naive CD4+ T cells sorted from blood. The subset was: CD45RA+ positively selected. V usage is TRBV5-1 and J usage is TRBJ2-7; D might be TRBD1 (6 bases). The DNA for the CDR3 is TGCGCCAGCAGCTTGGCTGGGACACCTTACTCCTACGAGCAGTACTTC. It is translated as CASSLAGTPYSYEQYF.